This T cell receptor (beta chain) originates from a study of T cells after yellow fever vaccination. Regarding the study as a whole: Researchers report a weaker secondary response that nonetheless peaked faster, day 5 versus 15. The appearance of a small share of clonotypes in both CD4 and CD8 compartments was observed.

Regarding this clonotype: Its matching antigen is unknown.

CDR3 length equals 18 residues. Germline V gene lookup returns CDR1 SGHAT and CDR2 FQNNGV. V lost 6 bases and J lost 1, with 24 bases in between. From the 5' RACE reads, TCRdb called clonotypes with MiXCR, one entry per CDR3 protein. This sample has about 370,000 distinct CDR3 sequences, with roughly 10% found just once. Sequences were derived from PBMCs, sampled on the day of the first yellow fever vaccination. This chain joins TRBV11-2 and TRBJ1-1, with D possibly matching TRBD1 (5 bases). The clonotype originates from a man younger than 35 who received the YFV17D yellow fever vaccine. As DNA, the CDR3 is TGTGCCAGCAGGACAAGTAGCGGGCAGGGATTCAGGAACACTGAAGCTTTCTTT. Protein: CASRTSSGQGFRNTEAFF.